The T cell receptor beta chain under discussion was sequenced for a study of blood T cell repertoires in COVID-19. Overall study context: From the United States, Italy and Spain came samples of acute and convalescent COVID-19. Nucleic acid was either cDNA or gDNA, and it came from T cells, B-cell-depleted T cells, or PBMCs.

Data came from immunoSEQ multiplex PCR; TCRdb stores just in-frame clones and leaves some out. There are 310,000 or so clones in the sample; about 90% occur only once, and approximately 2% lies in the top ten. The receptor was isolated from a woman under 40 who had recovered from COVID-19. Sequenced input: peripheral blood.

CDR3 loop: CASSYRQGHQPQHF. Here the CDR3 DNA reads TGTGCCAGCAGCTATCGACAGGGACATCAGCCCCAGCATTTT. The rearrangement joins TRBV28 to TRBJ1-5; TRBD1 matches 7 bases. This CDR3 comprises 14 residues. CDR1 is MDHEN, CDR2 SYDVKM, per germline. J lost 5 bases, V lost 6 bases, and 7 bases had no gene match.